Sequencing of this T cell receptor beta chain was carried out in a study of identical twins. cDNA carried unique molecular identifiers, and a universal primer site was added by template switching. TCRdb used MiXCR to reprocess the 5' RACE reads, holding one entry per CDR3 protein. The sample holds roughly 1,500,000 distinct CDR3 sequences, around 29% seen once. Of note for this clonotype: Its matching antigen is unknown.

There are 14 residues in the CDR3. V gave up 6 bases and J gave up 7 bases; unmatched junction bases: 9. Germline values: CDR1 PRHDT, CDR2 FYEKMQ (reference sequence). Study findings and constraints: High-abundance cord blood beta clonotypes had fewer insertions; memory repertoires showed none. In beta out-of-frame sequences, the excess sharing between twins was weaker.

Every sampled donor was Caucasian and healthy. The gene calls are TRBV13 and TRBJ2-1; 7 bases align to TRBD1. The receptor's source is a newborn girl in good health. The specimen was cord blood. Here the CDR3 reads CASRGPRGRNEQFF. The CDR3 DNA reads as TGTGCCAGCAGAGGGCCAAGGGGGCGAAATGAGCAGTTCTTC.